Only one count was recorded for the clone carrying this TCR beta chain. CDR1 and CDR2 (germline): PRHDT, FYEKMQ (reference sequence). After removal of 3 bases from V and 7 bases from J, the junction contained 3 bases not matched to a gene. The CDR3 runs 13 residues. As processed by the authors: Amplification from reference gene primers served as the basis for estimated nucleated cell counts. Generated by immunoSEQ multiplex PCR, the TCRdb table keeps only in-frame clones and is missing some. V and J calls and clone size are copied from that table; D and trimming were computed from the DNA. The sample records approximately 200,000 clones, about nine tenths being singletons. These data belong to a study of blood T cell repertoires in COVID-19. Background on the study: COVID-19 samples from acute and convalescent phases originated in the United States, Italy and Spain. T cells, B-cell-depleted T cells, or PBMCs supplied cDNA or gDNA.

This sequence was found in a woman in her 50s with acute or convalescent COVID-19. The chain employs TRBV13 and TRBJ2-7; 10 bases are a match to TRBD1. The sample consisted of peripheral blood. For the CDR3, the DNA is TGTGCCAGCAGCTTCGGGACAGGGGATGAGCAGTACTTC. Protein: CASSFGTGDEQYF.